A selection of T cell receptor beta chains follows, all from one sample in a study of blood T cell repertoires in COVID-19. Sequenced by immunoSEQ multiplex PCR; TCRdb stores in-frame clones only, minus some. The top ten clones hold about 12% of a sample with fewer than 300,000 clones, approximately 87% of them seen once. The sequencing input was peripheral blood. These TCRs come from a woman between 25 and 40 years old with COVID-19, enrolled during active disease. The CDR3 runs from the conserved cysteine through the conserved F or W. The D gene is left open where the match is weak. Clone size is shown for a subset of rows, as once, few, many or a class of expanded clone.

d_call	j_call	v_call	cdr3_length	clone_size	cdr3_aa	cdr3_nt
.	TRBJ1-5	TRBV5-8	15	.	CASSHRAGSGQPQHF	TGTGCCAGCAGCCACCGAGCGGGGTCGGGTCAGCCCCAGCATTTT
TRBD1	TRBJ2-3	TRBV11-2	15	.	CASSPEGAPPDTQYF	TGTGCCAGCAGTCCAGAGGGGGCGCCCCCAGATACGCAGTATTTT
TRBD1	TRBJ1-2	TRBV19	15	.	CASSMGQIYNYGYTF	TGTGCCAGTAGTATGGGACAGATTTATAACTATGGCTACACCTTC
TRBD1	TRBJ1-4	TRBV29-1	15	.	CSVEETGGGHEKLFF	TGCAGCGTTGAAGAGACAGGGGGCGGACATGAAAAACTGTTTTTT
TRBD2	TRBJ2-5	TRBV7-9	15	.	CASREIAGGKETQYF	TGTGCCAGCAGGGAAATAGCGGGGGGTAAAGAGACCCAGTACTTC
TRBD2	TRBJ2-3	TRBV9	17	.	CASSVRTSGGAADTQYF	TGTGCCAGCAGCGTGAGGACTAGCGGGGGGGCCGCAGATACGCAGTATTTT
.	TRBJ2-7	TRBV6-4	13	.	CASSEADYYEQYF	TGTGCCAGCAGTGAGGCTGATTACTACGAGCAGTACTTC
TRBD1	TRBJ2-7	TRBV4-1	14	.	CASRLGQGAGEQYF	TGCGCCAGCAGGCTCGGACAGGGGGCGGGGGAGCAGTACTTC
.	TRBJ1-1	TRBV29-1	12	.	CSVEQGGTEAFF	TGCAGCGTTGAGCAGGGCGGAACTGAAGCTTTCTTT
.	TRBJ2-2	TRBV6-5	14	.	CASSYFQNTGELFF	TGTGCCAGCAGTTACTTCCAAAACACCGGGGAGCTGTTTTTT
.	TRBJ1-5	TRBV28	12	.	CASSSQDQPQHF	TGTGCCAGCAGTTCCCAGGATCAGCCCCAGCATTTT
.	TRBJ2-2	TRBV27	13	few	CASTPANTGELFF	TGTGCCAGCACACCGGCGAACACCGGGGAGCTGTTTTTT
.	TRBJ1-1	TRBV19	12	.	CASSIQATEAFF	TGTGCCAGTAGTATTCAGGCCACTGAAGCTTTCTTT
TRBD1	TRBJ2-5	TRBV7-6	14	.	CASSYPDRQETQYF	TGTGCCAGCAGCTACCCGGACAGGCAAGAGACCCAGTACTTC
.	TRBJ1-3	TRBV27	19	.	CASSLSFWAGESSGNTIYF	TGTGCCAGCAGTTTATCGTTCTGGGCAGGGGAGAGCTCTGGAAACACCATATATTTT
.	TRBJ1-1	TRBV5-5	14	.	CASSLLKLNTEAFF	TGTGCCAGCAGCTTGCTAAAGCTGAACACTGAAGCTTTCTTT
.	TRBJ1-1	TRBV5-1	13	.	CASSLAVNTEAFF	TGCGCCAGCAGCTTGGCAGTGAACACTGAAGCTTTCTTT
.	TRBJ2-1	TRBV27	17	.	CASSLSWGFGGGNEQFF	TGTGCCAGCAGTTTGTCCTGGGGGTTCGGGGGTGGGAATGAGCAGTTCTTC
.	TRBJ2-7	TRBV21-1	15	.	CASRTGLRKSYEQYF	TGTGCCAGCAGGACGGGACTCCGGAAATCCTACGAGCAGTACTTC
.	TRBJ2-7	TRBV5-6	14	.	CASSSAGSSYEQYF	TGTGCCAGCAGCTCTGCGGGCAGCTCCTACGAGCAGTACTTC
TRBD1	TRBJ2-3	TRBV19	15	.	CASSIQGVGTDTQYF	TGTGCCAGTAGTATCCAGGGGGTGGGGACAGATACGCAGTATTTT
.	TRBJ2-7	TRBV6-5	14	.	CASSSYGILYEQYF	TGTGCCAGCAGTTCTTACGGGATACTCTACGAGCAGTACTTC
TRBD1	TRBJ1-1	TRBV6-5	14	.	CASSYQGGNTEAFF	TGTGCCAGCAGTTACCAGGGGGGGAACACTGAAGCTTTCTTT
.	TRBJ2-2	TRBV4-1	15	.	CASSQEFQGTGELFF	TGCGCCAGCAGCCAAGAATTTCAGGGGACCGGGGAGCTGTTTTTT
.	TRBJ2-7	TRBV19	11	.	CASSEAYEQYF	TGTGCCAGTAGTGAGGCCTACGAGCAGTACTTC
.	TRBJ2-3	TRBV11-2	11	.	CASTVADTQYF	TGTGCCAGCACGGTGGCAGATACGCAGTATTTT
TRBD1	TRBJ2-7	TRBV27	15	.	CASRLSPGQVYEQYF	TGTGCCAGCAGACTCTCACCGGGACAGGTCTATGAGCAGTACTTC
.	TRBJ2-2	TRBV5-4	18	.	CASSLAYLGGWDTGELFF	TGTGCCAGCAGCTTGGCCTATCTTGGGGGGTGGGACACCGGGGAGCTGTTTTTT
TRBD2	TRBJ2-7	TRBV5-6	14	.	CASSDWDYPYEQYF	TGTGCCAGCAGCGATTGGGACTATCCCTACGAGCAGTACTTC
.	TRBJ2-1	TRBV6-5	11	once	CASSYGDEQFF	TGTGCCAGCAGTTACGGAGATGAGCAGTTCTTC
TRBD2	TRBJ2-7	TRBV9	16	.	CASSPRLAGGSYEQYF	TGTGCCAGCAGCCCCCGACTAGCGGGGGGGTCCTACGAGCAGTACTTC
.	TRBJ1-1	TRBV2	16	.	CATNVPPGATNTEAFF	TGTGCCACTAACGTGCCCCCAGGGGCTACTAACACTGAAGCTTTCTTT
.	TRBJ2-7	TRBV7-8	15	.	CASSYLGGRFSEQYF	TGTGCCAGCAGCTACCTCGGGGGTAGGTTTTCCGAGCAGTACTTC
.	TRBJ1-3	TRBV21-1	12	.	CASSKVTDTIYF	TGTGCCAGCAGCAAAGTAACGGACACCATATATTTT
.	TRBJ1-3	TRBV5-4	14	.	CASSLAGTGNTIYF	TGTGCCAGCAGCTTGGCGGGAACTGGAAACACCATATATTTT
.	TRBJ1-2	TRBV3-1/TRBV3-2	13	.	CASSPDTADGYTF	TGTGCCAGCAGCCCGGACACGGCAGATGGCTACACCTTC
.	TRBJ1-1	TRBV5-4	13	.	CASSLDRNTEAFF	TGTGCCAGCAGTTTGGACAGGAACACTGAAGCTTTCTTT
TRBD1	TRBJ1-5	TRBV7-8	13	.	CASSSGTAPLRHF	TGTGCCAGCAGTTCCGGGACAGCACCCTTGAGGCATTTT
.	TRBJ1-2	TRBV5-6	13	.	CASSPQGDYGYTF	TGTGCCAGCAGCCCACAGGGAGACTATGGCTACACCTTC
TRBD1	TRBJ2-7	TRBV6-5	13	.	CASWSGTGGEQYF	TGTGCCAGCTGGTCCGGGACAGGGGGTGAGCAGTACTTC
TRBD2	TRBJ2-1	TRBV6-5	14	.	CASKGLAVRNEQFF	TGTGCCAGCAAAGGACTAGCGGTCCGCAATGAGCAGTTCTTC
.	TRBJ1-4	TRBV5-6	14	.	CASSFGGIYEKLFF	TGTGCCAGCAGCTTTGGGGGGATCTATGAAAAACTGTTTTTT
.	TRBJ1-1	TRBV29-1	12	.	CSVVQKNTEAFF	TGCAGCGTTGTACAAAAGAACACTGAAGCTTTCTTT
TRBD2	TRBJ2-3	TRBV3-1/TRBV3-2	12	.	CASSPSGDTQYF	TGTGCCAGCAGCCCTAGCGGAGATACGCAGTATTTT
TRBD1	TRBJ2-2	TRBV24-1	14	.	CATGGQGRTGELFF	TGTGCCACCGGGGGACAGGGGAGGACCGGGGAGCTGTTTTTT
.	TRBJ1-2	TRBV7-9	13	.	CASSFSGFDGYTF	TGTGCCAGCAGCTTTTCCGGGTTTGATGGCTACACCTTC
.	TRBJ1-1	TRBV7-9	14	few	CASSKKLGGAEAFF	TGTGCCAGCAGTAAGAAGTTGGGAGGGGCTGAAGCTTTCTTT
.	TRBJ2-7	TRBV5-1	14	once	CASSRRTGSQEQYF	TGCGCCAGCAGCCGCCGAACAGGATCTCAGGAGCAGTACTTC
.	TRBJ2-7	TRBV6-1	17	.	CASSEPTTGLGSYEQYF	TGTGCCAGCAGTGAACCCACCACAGGCCTCGGGTCCTACGAGCAGTACTTC
.	TRBJ2-7	TRBV4-2	15	.	CASSQASGPGGEQYF	TGTGCCAGCAGCCAAGCGAGCGGGCCTGGGGGAGAGCAGTACTTC
.	TRBJ1-1	TRBV19	13	.	CATREFRSTEAFF	TGTGCCACTCGGGAGTTCCGAAGCACTGAAGCTTTCTTT
.	TRBJ2-7	TRBV11-2	13	few	CASSLTFSYEQYF	TGTGCCAGCAGCTTAACATTCTCCTACGAGCAGTACTTC
.	TRBJ2-5	TRBV7-2	13	.	CASSLGRGETQYF	TGTGCCAGCAGCTTAGGGCGAGGGGAGACCCAGTACTTC
.	TRBJ1-2	TRBV7-8	16	.	CASSLDPGSSLGGYTF	TGTGCCAGCAGCTTAGATCCGGGATCTTCCCTAGGGGGCTACACCTTC
.	TRBJ2-5	TRBV28	12	.	CASSLIQETQYF	TGTGCCAGCAGTTTGATACAGGAGACCCAGTACTTC